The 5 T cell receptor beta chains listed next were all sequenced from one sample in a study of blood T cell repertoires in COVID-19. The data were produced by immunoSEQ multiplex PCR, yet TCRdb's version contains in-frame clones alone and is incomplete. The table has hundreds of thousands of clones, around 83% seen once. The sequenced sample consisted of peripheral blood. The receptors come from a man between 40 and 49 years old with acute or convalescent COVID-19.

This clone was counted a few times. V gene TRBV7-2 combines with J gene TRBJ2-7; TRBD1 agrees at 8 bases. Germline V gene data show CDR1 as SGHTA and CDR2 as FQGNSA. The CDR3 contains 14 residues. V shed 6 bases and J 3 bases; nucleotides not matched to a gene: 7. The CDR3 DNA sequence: TGTGCCAGCAGTCACGACAGGGGAGTCTACGAGCAGTACTTC. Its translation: CASSHDRGVYEQYF.

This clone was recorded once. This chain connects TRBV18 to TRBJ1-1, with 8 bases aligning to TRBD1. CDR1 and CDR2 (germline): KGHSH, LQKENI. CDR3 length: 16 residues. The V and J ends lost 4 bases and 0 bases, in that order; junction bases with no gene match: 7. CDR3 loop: CASSLSRGPMNTEAFF. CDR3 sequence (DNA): TGTGCCAGCTCACTATCCAGGGGGCCTATGAACACTGAAGCTTTCTTT.

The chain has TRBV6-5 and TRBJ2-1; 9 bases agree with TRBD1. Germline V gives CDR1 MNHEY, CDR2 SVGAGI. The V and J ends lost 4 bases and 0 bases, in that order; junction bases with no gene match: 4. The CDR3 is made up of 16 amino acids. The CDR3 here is CASSWGTGTSYNEQFF. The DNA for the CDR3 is TGTGCCAGCAGTTGGGGGACAGGGACCTCCTACAATGAGCAGTTCTTC.

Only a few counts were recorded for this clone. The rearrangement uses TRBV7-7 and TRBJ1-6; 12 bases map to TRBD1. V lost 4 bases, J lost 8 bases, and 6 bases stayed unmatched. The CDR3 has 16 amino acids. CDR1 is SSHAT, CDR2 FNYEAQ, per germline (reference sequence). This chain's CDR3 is CASSSGQGAEDSPLHF. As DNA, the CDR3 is TGTGCCAGCAGCTCGGGACAGGGGGCCGAAGATTCACCCCTCCACTTT.

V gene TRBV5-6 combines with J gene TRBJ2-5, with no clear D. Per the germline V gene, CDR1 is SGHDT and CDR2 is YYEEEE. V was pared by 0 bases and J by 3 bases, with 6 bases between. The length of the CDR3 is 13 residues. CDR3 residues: CASSLELKETQYF. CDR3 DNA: TGTGCCAGCAGCTTGGAACTTAAAGAGACCCAGTACTTC. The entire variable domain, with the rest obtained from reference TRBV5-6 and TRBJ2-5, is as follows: DAGVTQSPTHLIKTRGQQVTLRCSPKSGHDTVSWYQQALGQGPQFIFQYYEEEERQRGNFPDRFSGHQFPNYSSELNVNALLLGDSALYLCASSLELKETQYFGPGTRLLVL.